These 26 T cell receptor beta chains were all obtained from the same sample, sequenced in a study of regulatory T cells in long-lasting Graves disease. To make TCR beta libraries, researchers used iRepertoire HTBI primers and Arm-PCR of CDR3 regions. TCRdb independently ran MiXCR on the multiplex PCR reads; one entry per CDR3 protein. This sample has approximately 540,000 distinct CDR3 sequences, with 12% found just once. Stated time point: newly diagnosed GD, antithyroid drugs for less than 3 months. PBMC RNA served as the TCR library source. These data also formed part of another study, on T cells in Graves' hyperthyroidism and ophthalmopathy.

This specimen was peripheral blood mononuclear cells (PBMCs), taken at new diagnosis, from a patient treated with antithyroid drugs. Receptor source: a woman aged 25 to 39 with Graves disease.

This clonotype came up many times. V is TRBV5-4 and J is TRBJ2-5; unclear D gene. CDR1 and CDR2 (germline): SGHNT, YYREEE (reference sequence). The CDR3 is made up of 14 amino acids. The V end was cut by 4 bases, the J end by 2 bases, with 12 bases between. DNA for the CDR3: TGTGCCAGCAGCCTGGATTTCGGACAAGAGACCCAGTACTTC. Translation: CASSLDFGQETQYF.

This clonotype was seen only a few times. This CDR3 is CASSLDRGPNTEAFF. CDR3 nucleotides: TGTGCCAGCAGTTTGGACCGGGGTCCGAACACTGAAGCTTTCTTT. The V gene is TRBV28, the J gene TRBJ1-1; unclear D gene. The germline CDR1 and CDR2 sequences are MDHEN and SYDVKM. Trimming left V 3 bases short and J 1 base short, with 12 bases between. The CDR3 consists of 15 residues.

This clonotype was recorded at least ten times. The chain employs TRBV15 and TRBJ2-2; the D is unclear. The CDR3 runs 14 residues. Germline loops: CDR1 LNHNV, CDR2 YYDKDF (reference sequence). V shed 5 bases and J shed 7 bases, with 14 bases lying between them. CDR3 protein: CATSVDVTDGELFF. The CDR3, as DNA: TGTGCCACCAGCGTTGACGTGACCGACGGGGAGCTGTTTTTT.

The chain joins TRBV27 to TRBJ2-7; D is undetermined. CDR3 length: 13 residues. The germline gives CDR1 MNHEY, CDR2 SMNVEV (reference sequence). V lost 2 bases to trimming and J lost 11 bases, with 16 bases between them. The CDR3 DNA sequence: TGTGCCAGCAGTTTAATGGGTGGCAACACCAAGTACTTC. Translation gives CASSLMGGNTKYF.

This clonotype was detected many times. The CDR3 region has the DNA TGTGCCAGCAGTTTCCAGGCGAGGGGAATTAGAGATGAGCAGTTCTTC. Encoded protein: CASSFQARGIRDEQFF. V gene TRBV28 combines with J gene TRBJ2-1, with D possibly being TRBD1 or TRBD2 (5 bases each). V lost 3 bases and J lost 8, with 20 bases in between. CDR3 length equals 16 residues. The germline V gene encodes CDR1 MDHEN and CDR2 SYDVKM.

In its sample, this clonotype was seen many times. The rearrangement joins TRBV20-1 to TRBJ2-1, with 10 bases identical to TRBD2. The CDR3 is 15 amino acids. V shed 6 bases and J 7 bases; nucleotides not matched to a gene: 12. Germline assignment: CDR1 DFQATT and CDR2 SNEGSKA (reference sequence). CDR3 region: CSASLVAGGQNEQFF. DNA for the CDR3: TGCAGTGCCTCTCTAGTAGCGGGAGGTCAAAATGAGCAGTTCTTC.

The rearrangement links TRBV6-1 to TRBJ2-1, with TRBD1 identical over 8 bases. This CDR3 has 14 residues. In germline, CDR1 is MNHNS, CDR2 SASEGT. V gave up 7 bases and J gave up 4 bases; unmatched junction bases: 6. CDR3 coding DNA: TGTGCCAGCAACCCGGGACAGGCATACAATGAGCAGTTCTTC. This translates into CASNPGQAYNEQFF.

The J gene is TRBJ2-5, the V gene TRBV20-1; no clear D gene. V was trimmed by 2 bases and J by 4 bases, leaving 8 bases between them. This CDR3 contains 12 residues. Germline loops: CDR1 DFQATT, CDR2 SNEGSKA (reference sequence). In nucleotides, the CDR3 is TGCAGTGCTAGAATGGGGTCAGAGACCCAGTACTTC. It codes for CSARMGSETQYF.

This clonotype was picked up many times. This rearrangement joins TRBV5-1 to TRBJ2-3, with D tentatively TRBD2 (6 bases). Between the trimmed V and J ends, which lost 4 bases and 2 bases, there was a span of 17 bases. CDR3 length equals 16 residues. Looked up from germline, CDR1 is SGHRS and CDR2 is YFSETQ. The CDR3 DNA reads TGCGCCAGCAGCCCCGGTGGCGGGACGTTCACAGATACGCAGTATTTT. This translates into CASSPGGGTFTDTQYF.

This clonotype has a count of ten or more. The chain combines TRBV6-1 with TRBJ1-4; TRBD1 is a possible D gene (5 bases). Germline V lookup: CDR1 MNHNS, CDR2 SASEGT. The CDR3 totals 16 residues. V was cut by 1 base and J by 7 bases, with 16 bases left in between. DNA for the CDR3: TGTGCCAGCAGTGAAGATGGAGGGGAAATCCTTGAAAAACTGTTTTTT. This gives the protein CASSEDGGEILEKLFF.

This clonotype was seen a few times. This chain connects TRBV14 to TRBJ1-1, with D unclear. This CDR3 is 13 amino acids long. Trimming removed 1 base from V and 5 bases from J, with 8 bases in between. The V gene's germline CDR1 is SGHDN and CDR2 FVKESK. The CDR3 DNA sequence: TGTGCCAGCAGCCAAGTGGTCAGAACTGAAGCTTTCTTT. Its protein product is CASSQVVRTEAFF.

This clonotype appeared many times. The V call is TRBV28, the J call TRBJ1-2; TRBD1 might be the D (5 bases). Trimming cost V 8 bases and J 4 bases, with 26 bases left between them. The CDR3 runs to 17 residues. Germline V gene sequence: CDR1 MDHEN, CDR2 SYDVKM. The DNA of the CDR3 is TGTGCCAGCGTCTCACGGGGTGACGGGTATGGGGGCTATGGCTACACCTTC. Translated: CASVSRGDGYGGYGYTF.

The chain uses TRBV4-2 and TRBJ2-1; D is unclear. This CDR3 has 13 residues. V shed 2 bases and J shed 10 bases, with 12 bases lying between them. Germline CDR1 LGHNA, CDR2 YNFKEQ. CDR3 in DNA: TGTGCCAGCAGCCAAAATTCTTTCTACGAGCAGTTCTTC. This encodes CASSQNSFYEQFF.

This clonotype was counted a few times. The chain employs TRBV6-5 and TRBJ2-7; D might be TRBD2 (6 bases). The germline V gene encodes CDR1 MNHEY and CDR2 SVGAGI. The CDR3 length is 18 residues. V lost 0 bases to trimming and J lost 1 base, with 19 bases between them. The CDR3 region has the DNA TGTGCCAGCAGTTACTCGAGAGGGGCGGGACGGGGGTCCTACGAGCAGTACTTC. This codes for CASSYSRGAGRGSYEQYF.

The sample holds many counts of this clonotype. This chain uses TRBV11-3 with TRBJ2-3; the D gene is possibly TRBD2 (5 bases). The germline gives CDR1 SGHNT, CDR2 YENEEA. The CDR3 loop spans 15 amino acids. Trimming pared 2 bases from V and 4 bases from J, leaving 13 bases between. The CDR3 region is CASSLFRGYADTQYF. For the CDR3, the DNA is TGTGCCAGCAGCTTATTTCGGGGTTATGCAGATACGCAGTATTTT.

This clonotype was recorded many times. This chain links TRBV12-3 or TRBV12-4 with TRBJ2-7; D unclear. The ends were cut back, 3 bases at V and 3 bases at J, with 12 bases in the middle. The CDR3 is 14 amino acids. The DNA for the CDR3 is TGTGCCAGCAGTTTCGGCCAGAACCACTACGAGCAGTACTTC. This sequence encodes CASSFGQNHYEQYF.

The chain is built from TRBV14 and TRBJ2-1; D is ambiguous. The length of the CDR3 is 15 residues. Germline values: CDR1 SGHDN, CDR2 FVKESK. V was cut by 3 bases and J by 4 bases, with 13 bases left in between. CDR3 nucleotides: TGTGCCAGCAGCCAGGCTAGGTCGAAGTACAATGAGCAGTTCTTC. Translating gives CASSQARSKYNEQFF.

The rearrangement uses TRBV12-3 or TRBV12-4 and TRBJ1-2; no reliable D call. With 3 bases removed from V and 3 bases from J, the gap between germline ends came to 14 bases. CDR3 length equals 15 residues. The CDR3 DNA sequence: TGTGCCAGCAGTTTCTCCAGCGAGCGATACTATGGCTACACCTTC. This codes for CASSFSSERYYGYTF.

The chain has TRBV7-3 and TRBJ2-1, with TRBD2 identical over 13 bases. Trimming at V came to 5 bases and at J to 7 bases, leaving 5 bases not matched to a gene. The germline gives CDR1 SGHTA, CDR2 FQGTGA. The CDR3 is 15 residues long. The CDR3 sequence is CASSNGLAGENEQFF. CDR3 nucleotides: TGTGCCAGCAGCAACGGACTAGCGGGAGAGAATGAGCAGTTCTTC.

This clonotype was observed at least ten times. The rearrangement uses TRBV2 and TRBJ1-1; D ambiguous. V was pared by 4 bases and J by 7 bases, with 7 bases between. Germline values: CDR1 SNHLY, CDR2 FYNNEI. The CDR3 contains 11 residues. This CDR3 is CASSVSIEAFF. CDR3 coding DNA: TGTGCCAGCAGTGTGAGCATTGAAGCTTTCTTT.

The chain has TRBV11-2 and TRBJ2-1; possibly TRBD1 or TRBD2 for D (5 bases each). Trimming cost V 4 bases and J 10 bases, with 14 bases left between them. Per germline, CDR1 SGHAT and CDR2 FQNNGV. The CDR3 has 13 amino acids. This CDR3 is CASSSRGPHEQFF. In DNA, the CDR3 is TGTGCCAGCAGCTCGAGGGGCCCCCACGAGCAGTTCTTC. The full variable domain, rest sourced from reference TRBV11-2 and TRBJ2-1, is EAGVAQSPRYKIIEKRQSVAFWCNPISGHATLYWYQQILGQGPKLLIQFQNNGVVDDSQLPKDRFSAERLKGVDSTLKIQPAKLEDSAVYLCASSSRGPHEQFFGPGTRLTVL.

Concerning this clonotype: One end of the junction varies from germline; a read error may be responsible. The J gene is TRBJ2-1, the V gene TRBV15; D is uncertain. Germline loops: CDR1 LNHNV, CDR2 YYDKDF (reference sequence). The CDR3 loop spans 15 amino acids. The CDR3 coding sequence is TGTGCCACCAGCAGAGATTATCGTACTTTCAATGAGCAGTCCTTC. It yields the protein CATSRDYRTFNEQSF.

This clonotype was recorded at least ten times. The genes are TRBV18 and TRBJ1-1; D is unresolved. V was clipped by 6 bases and J by 1 base, with 9 bases between them. The CDR3 consists of 13 residues. From germline, CDR1 is KGHSH and CDR2 LQKENI. For the CDR3, the DNA is TGTGCCAGCTCGTCGTATGGGAACACTGAAGCTTTCTTT. Protein sequence: CASSSYGNTEAFF.

This clonotype has at least ten counts. The rearrangement links TRBV14 to TRBJ2-7; TRBD2 aligns across 10 bases. V was pared by 1 base and J by 5 bases, with 11 bases of the junction left unmatched. Germline assignment: CDR1 SGHDN and CDR2 FVKESK. The CDR3 length is 17 residues. DNA for the CDR3: TGTGCCAGCAGCCAAGCGCCGCTAGCGGGAGAAAAAGACGAGCAGTACTTC. Protein sequence: CASSQAPLAGEKDEQYF.

There are a few counts of this clonotype. The chain employs TRBV30 and TRBJ1-5; unclear D gene. Trimming left V 0 bases short and J 2 bases short, with 8 bases between. CDR1 is GTSNPN, CDR2 SVGIG, per germline (reference sequence). The CDR3 length is 14 residues. CDR3 bases: TGTGCCTGGAGTGTAGGGTTCGGCAATCAGCCCCAGCATTTT. Residues: CAWSVGFGNQPQHF.

In its sample, this clonotype was seen many times. V is TRBV28 and J is TRBJ2-1, with D unclear. The CDR3 consists of 13 residues. Germline CDR1 is MDHEN and CDR2 is SYDVKM. V was trimmed by 2 bases and J by 9 bases, leaving 11 bases between them. The CDR3 DNA reads as TGTGCCAGCAGTTTAAAGGTCCCCGTTGAGCAGTTCTTC. Its translation: CASSLKVPVEQFF.